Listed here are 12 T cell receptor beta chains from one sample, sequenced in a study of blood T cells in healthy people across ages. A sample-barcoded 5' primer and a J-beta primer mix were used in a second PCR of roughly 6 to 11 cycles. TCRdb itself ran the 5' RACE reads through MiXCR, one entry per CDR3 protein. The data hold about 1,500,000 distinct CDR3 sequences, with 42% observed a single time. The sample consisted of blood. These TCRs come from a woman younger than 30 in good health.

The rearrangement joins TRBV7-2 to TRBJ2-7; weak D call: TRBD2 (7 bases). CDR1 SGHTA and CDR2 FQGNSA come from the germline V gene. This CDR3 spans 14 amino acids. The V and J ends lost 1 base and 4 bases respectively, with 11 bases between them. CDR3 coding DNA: TGTGCCAGCAGCTTAGGGGGGGGGCAGTACGAGCAGTACTTC. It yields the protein CASSLGGGQYEQYF.

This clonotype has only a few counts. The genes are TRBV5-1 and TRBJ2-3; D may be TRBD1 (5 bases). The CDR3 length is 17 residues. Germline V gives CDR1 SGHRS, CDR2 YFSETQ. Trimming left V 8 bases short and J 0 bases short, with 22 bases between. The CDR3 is CARKHIITGDSTDTQYF. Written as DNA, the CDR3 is TGCGCCAGAAAGCATATCATAACAGGCGATAGCACAGATACGCAGTATTTT.

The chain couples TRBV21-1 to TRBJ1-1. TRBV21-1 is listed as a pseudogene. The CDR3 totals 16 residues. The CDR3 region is CASRYRRIHIGTEAFF. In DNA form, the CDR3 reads TGTGCCAGCAGATATAGACGCATTCACATAGGCACTGAAGCTTTCTTT.

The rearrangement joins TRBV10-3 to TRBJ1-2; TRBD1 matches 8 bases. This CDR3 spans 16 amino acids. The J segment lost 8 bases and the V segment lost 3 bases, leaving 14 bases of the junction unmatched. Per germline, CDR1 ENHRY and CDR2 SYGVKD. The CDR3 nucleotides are TGTGCCATCAGTGACCGGACAGGGAGGTCTCCTGACGGCTACACCTTC. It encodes CAISDRTGRSPDGYTF.

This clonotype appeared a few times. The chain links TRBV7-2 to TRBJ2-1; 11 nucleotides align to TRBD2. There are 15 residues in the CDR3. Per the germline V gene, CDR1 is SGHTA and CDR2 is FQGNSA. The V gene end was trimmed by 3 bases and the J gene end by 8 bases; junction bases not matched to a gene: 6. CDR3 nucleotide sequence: TGTGCCAGCAGCTTCGGACTAGCGGGCGCAGATGAGCAGTTCTTC. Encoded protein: CASSFGLAGADEQFF.

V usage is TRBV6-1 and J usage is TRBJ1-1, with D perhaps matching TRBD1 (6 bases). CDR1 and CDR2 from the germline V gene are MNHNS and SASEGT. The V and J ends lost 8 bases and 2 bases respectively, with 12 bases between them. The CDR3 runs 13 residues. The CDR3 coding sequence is TGTGCCAGCGGTAGGGGGGGAAACACTGAAGCTTTCTTT. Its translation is CASGRGGNTEAFF.

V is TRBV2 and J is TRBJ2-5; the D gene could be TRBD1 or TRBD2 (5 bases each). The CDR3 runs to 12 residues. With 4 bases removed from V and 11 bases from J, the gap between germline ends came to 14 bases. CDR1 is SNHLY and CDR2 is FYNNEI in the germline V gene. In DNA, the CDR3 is TGTGCCAGCAGTGGCGACAGTTGGGAGCAGTACTTC. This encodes CASSGDSWEQYF.

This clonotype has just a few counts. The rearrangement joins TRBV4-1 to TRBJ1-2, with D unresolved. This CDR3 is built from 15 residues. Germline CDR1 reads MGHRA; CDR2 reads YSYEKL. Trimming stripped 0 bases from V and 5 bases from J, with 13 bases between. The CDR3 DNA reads TGCGCCAGCAGCCAAGATCCGGACGGGAGATATGGCTACACCTTC. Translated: CASSQDPDGRYGYTF.

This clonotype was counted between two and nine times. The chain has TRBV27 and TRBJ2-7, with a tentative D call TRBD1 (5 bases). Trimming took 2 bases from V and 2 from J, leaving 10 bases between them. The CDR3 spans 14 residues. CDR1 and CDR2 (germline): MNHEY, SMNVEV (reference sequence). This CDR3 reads CASSLQGSTYEQYF. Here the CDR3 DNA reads TGTGCCAGCAGTTTACAGGGATCCACCTACGAGCAGTACTTC.

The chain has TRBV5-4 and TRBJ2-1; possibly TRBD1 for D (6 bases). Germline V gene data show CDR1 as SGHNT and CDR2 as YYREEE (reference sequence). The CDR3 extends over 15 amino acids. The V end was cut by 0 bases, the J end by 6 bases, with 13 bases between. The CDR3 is CASSLDQGPFNEQFF. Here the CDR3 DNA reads TGTGCCAGCAGCTTGGATCAGGGGCCATTCAATGAGCAGTTCTTC.

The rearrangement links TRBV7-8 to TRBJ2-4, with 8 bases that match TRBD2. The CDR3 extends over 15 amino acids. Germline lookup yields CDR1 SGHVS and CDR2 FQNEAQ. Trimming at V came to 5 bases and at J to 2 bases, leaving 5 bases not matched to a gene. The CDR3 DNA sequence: TGTGCCAGCAGCCCCTTAGCGGGAACCAAAAACATTCAGTACTTC. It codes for CASSPLAGTKNIQYF.

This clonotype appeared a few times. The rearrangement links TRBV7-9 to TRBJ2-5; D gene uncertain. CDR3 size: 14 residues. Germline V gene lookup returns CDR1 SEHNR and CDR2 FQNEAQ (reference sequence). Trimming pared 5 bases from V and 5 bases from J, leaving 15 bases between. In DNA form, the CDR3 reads TGTGCCAGCAGCCCCAGGACCCCGTATGAGACCCAGTACTTC. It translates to CASSPRTPYETQYF. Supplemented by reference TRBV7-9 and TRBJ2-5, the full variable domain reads DTGVSQNPRHKITKRGQNVTFRCDPISEHNRLYWYRQTLGQGPEFLTYFQNEAQLEKSRLLSDRFSAERPKGSFSTLEIQRTEQGDSAMYLCASSPRTPYETQYFGPGTRLLVL.